Here is one T cell receptor beta chain with its context. This record belongs to a study of blood T cell repertoires in COVID-19. Study at large: T cells, B-cell-depleted T cells, or PBMCs provided the cDNA or gDNA that served as material.

Libraries were prepared by immunoSEQ multiplex PCR; TCRdb keeps only in-frame clonotypes and omits some of them. Counted here are roughly 100,000 clones, about 91% occurring once; the ten biggest clones make up 3.5%. J lost 3 bases, V lost 5 bases, and 8 bases had no gene match. The CDR3 covers 15 residues. From germline, CDR1 is SGHAT and CDR2 FQNNGV. The sample was peripheral blood. The rearrangement uses TRBV11-2 and TRBJ2-7; 9 positions agree with TRBD1. The receptor's source is a human donor in a cohort sampled during active COVID-19. CDR3 in amino acids: CASSPPGTGLYEQYF. The CDR3 DNA sequence: TGTGCCAGCAGCCCCCCCGGGACAGGGCTCTACGAGCAGTACTTC.